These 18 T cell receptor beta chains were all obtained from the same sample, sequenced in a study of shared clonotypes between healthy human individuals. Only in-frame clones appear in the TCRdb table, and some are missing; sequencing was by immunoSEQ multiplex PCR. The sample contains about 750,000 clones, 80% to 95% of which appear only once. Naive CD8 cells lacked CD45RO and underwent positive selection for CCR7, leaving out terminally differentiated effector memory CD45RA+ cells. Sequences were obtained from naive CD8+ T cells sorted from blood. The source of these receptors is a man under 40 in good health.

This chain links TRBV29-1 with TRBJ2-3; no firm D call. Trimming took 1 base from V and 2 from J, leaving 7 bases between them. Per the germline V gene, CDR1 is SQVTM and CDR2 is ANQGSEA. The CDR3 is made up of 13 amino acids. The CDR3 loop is CSVEVGITDTQYF. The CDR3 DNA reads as TGCAGCGTTGAAGTAGGCATCACAGATACGCAGTATTTT.

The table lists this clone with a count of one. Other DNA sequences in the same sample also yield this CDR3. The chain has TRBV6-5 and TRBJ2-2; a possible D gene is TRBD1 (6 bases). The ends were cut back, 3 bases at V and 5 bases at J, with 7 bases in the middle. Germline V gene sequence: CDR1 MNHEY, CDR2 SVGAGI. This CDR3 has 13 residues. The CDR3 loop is CASSYRGTGELFF. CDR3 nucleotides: TGTGCCAGCAGTTATAGGGGGACCGGGGAGCTGTTTTTT.

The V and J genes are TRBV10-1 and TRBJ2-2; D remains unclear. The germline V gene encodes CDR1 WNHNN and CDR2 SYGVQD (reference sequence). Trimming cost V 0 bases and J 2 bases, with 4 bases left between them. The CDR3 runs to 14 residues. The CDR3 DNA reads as TGCGCCAGCAGTGAGTCGCGTAACACCGGGGAGCTGTTTTTT. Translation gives CASSESRNTGELFF.

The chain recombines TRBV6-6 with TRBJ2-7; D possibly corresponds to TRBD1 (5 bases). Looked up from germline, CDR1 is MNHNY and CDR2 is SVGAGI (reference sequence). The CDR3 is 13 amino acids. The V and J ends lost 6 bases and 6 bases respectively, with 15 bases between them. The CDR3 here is CASRGAEQGEQYF. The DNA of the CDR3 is TGTGCCAGCAGAGGGGCCGAGCAAGGCGAGCAGTACTTC.

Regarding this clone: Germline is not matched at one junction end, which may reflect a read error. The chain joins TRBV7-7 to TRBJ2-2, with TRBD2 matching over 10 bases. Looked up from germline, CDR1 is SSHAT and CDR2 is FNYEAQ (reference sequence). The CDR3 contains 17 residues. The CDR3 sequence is CASSYGLAGVGTGELFF. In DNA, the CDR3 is TGTGCTAGCAGCTACGGTCTAGCGGGAGTCGGGACCGGGGAGCTGTTTTTT. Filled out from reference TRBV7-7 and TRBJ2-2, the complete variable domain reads GAGVSQSPRYKVTKRGQDVTLRCDPISSHATLYWYQQALGQGPEFLTYFNYEAQPDKSGLPSDRFSAERPEGSISTLTIQRTEQRDSAMYRCASSYGLAGVGTGELFFGEGSRLTVL.

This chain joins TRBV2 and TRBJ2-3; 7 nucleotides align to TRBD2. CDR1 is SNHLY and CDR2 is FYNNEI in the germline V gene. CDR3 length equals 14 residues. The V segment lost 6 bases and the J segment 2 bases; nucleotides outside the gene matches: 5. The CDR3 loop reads CASSPSGATDTQYF. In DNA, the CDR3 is TGTGCCAGCAGCCCCAGCGGGGCCACAGATACGCAGTATTTT.

In DNA form, the CDR3 reads TGTGCCAGCAGGACAGGGTCAAAACGTGAGCAGTTCTTC. This sequence encodes CASRTGSKREQFF. The rearrangement joins TRBV27 to TRBJ2-1, with 7 bases aligning to TRBD1. After removal of 6 bases from V and 9 bases from J, the junction contained 8 bases not matched to a gene. This CDR3 has 13 amino acids. Germline CDR1 and CDR2: MNHEY and SMNVEV (reference sequence).

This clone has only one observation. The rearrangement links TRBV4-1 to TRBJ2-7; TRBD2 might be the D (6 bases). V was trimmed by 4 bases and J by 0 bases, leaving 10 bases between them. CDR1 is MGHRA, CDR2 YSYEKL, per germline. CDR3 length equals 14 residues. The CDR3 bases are TGCGCCAGCAGCCCGGACGGGAGCTCCTACGAGCAGTACTTC. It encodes CASSPDGSSYEQYF.

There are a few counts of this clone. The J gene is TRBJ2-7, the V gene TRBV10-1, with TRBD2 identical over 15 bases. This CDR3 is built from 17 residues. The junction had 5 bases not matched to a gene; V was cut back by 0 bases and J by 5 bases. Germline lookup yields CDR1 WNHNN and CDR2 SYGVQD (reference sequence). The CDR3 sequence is CASSESVGLAGGHEQYF. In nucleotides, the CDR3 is TGCGCCAGCAGTGAGTCGGTCGGACTAGCGGGAGGGCACGAGCAGTACTTC.

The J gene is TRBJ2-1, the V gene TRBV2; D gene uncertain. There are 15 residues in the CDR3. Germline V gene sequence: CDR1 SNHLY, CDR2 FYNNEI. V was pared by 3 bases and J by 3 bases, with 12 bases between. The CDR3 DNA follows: TGTGCCAGCAGTGACTCAGACGTCAACTACAATGAGCAGTTCTTC. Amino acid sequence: CASSDSDVNYNEQFF.

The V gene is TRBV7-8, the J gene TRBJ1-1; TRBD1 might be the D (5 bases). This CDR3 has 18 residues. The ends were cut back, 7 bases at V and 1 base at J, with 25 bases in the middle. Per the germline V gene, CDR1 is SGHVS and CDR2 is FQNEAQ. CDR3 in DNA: TGTGCCAGCATCCAGGCAAGAACGATCAGGGTGAAGAACACTGAAGCTTTCTTT. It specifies CASIQARTIRVKNTEAFF.

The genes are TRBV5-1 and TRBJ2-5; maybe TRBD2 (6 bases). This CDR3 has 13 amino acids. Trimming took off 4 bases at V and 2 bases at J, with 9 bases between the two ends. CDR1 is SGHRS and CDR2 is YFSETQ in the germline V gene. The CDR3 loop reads CASSPGLQETQYF. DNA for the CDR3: TGCGCCAGCAGCCCCGGACTACAAGAGACCCAGTACTTC. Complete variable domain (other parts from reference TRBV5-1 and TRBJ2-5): KAGVTQTPRYLIKTRGQQVTLSCSPISGHRSVSWYQQTPGQGLQFLFEYFSETQRNKGNFPGRFSGRQFSNSRSEMNVSTLELGDSALYLCASSPGLQETQYFGPGTRLLVL.

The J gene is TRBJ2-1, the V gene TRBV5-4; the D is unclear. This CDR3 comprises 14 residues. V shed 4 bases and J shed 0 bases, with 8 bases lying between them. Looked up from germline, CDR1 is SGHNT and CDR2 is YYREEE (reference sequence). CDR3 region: CASSSSYSYNEQFF. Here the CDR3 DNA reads TGTGCCAGCAGCAGCTCTTACTCCTACAATGAGCAGTTCTTC.

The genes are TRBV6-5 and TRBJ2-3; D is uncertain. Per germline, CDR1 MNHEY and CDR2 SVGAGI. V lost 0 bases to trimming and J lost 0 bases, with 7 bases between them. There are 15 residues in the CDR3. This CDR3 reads CASSYSERSTDTQYF. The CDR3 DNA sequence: TGTGCCAGCAGTTACTCGGAAAGGAGCACAGATACGCAGTATTTT.

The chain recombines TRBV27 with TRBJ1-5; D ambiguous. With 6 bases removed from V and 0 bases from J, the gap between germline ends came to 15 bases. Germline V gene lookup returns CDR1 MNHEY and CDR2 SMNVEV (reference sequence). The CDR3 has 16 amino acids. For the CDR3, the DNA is TGTGCCAGCAGCCCCGGGTGGAGGTATAGCAATCAGCCCCAGCATTTT. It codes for CASSPGWRYSNQPQHF.

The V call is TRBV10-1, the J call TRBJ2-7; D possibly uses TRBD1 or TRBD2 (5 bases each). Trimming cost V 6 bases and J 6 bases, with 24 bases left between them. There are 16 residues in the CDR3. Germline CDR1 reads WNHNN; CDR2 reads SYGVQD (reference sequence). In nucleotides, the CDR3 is TGCGCCAGCAGCCGAGGCCGGGACCGGGAACTAAGCGAGCAGTACTTC. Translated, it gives CASSRGRDRELSEQYF.

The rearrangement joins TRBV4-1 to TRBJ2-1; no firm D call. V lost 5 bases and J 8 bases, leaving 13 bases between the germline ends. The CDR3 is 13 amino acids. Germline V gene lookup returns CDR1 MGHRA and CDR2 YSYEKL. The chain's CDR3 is CASSLERPDEQFF. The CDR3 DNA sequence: TGCGCCAGCAGCTTGGAAAGGCCGGATGAGCAGTTCTTC.

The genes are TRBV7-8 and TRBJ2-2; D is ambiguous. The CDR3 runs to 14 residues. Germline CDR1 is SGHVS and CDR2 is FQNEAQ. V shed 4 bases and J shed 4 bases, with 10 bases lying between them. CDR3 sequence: CASSSRGGTGELFF. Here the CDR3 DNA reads TGTGCCAGCAGCTCCCGAGGTGGCACCGGGGAGCTGTTTTTT.